This T cell receptor beta chain was obtained from a study of T-cell reconstitution after alpha-beta-depleted transplantation in children. This clonotype was recorded at least ten times. J gave up 3 bases and V 1 base, and 8 bases lay outside the gene matches. The germline gives CDR1 SGHDT, CDR2 YYEEEE. The CDR3 extends over 17 amino acids. Unique molecular identifiers were incorporated into the prepared TCRbeta library. Each CDR3 protein is one row after TCRdb ran MiXCR on the PCR reads. The repertoire holds approximately 83,000 distinct CDR3 sequences, with roughly 8.4% as singletons. The sequence was obtained from a human donor who donated a stem cell graft to a child with congenital amegakaryocytic thrombocytopenia. Sequenced here: PBMCs from the stem cell graft donor, sampled from the stem cell graft. The chain has TRBV5-6 and TRBJ2-1, with 9 bases aligning to TRBD2. The DNA for the CDR3 is TGTGCCAGCAGCTTGCGGCTAGCGGGGATGATCTACAATGAGCAGTTCTTC. Its protein is CASSLRLAGMIYNEQFF.